Listed below are T cell receptor beta chains from one sample, sequenced in a study of blood T cell repertoires in COVID-19. Data came from immunoSEQ multiplex PCR; TCRdb stores just in-frame clones and leaves some out. This sample has 150,000 to 200,000 clones, with 80% to 95% found just once. Sequenced material: peripheral blood. The receptor set was obtained from a man aged 50 to 60 with acute or convalescent COVID-19. Both conserved end residues are part of each CDR3. Fields, in order: V gene, clone size, J gene, CDR3 length, D gene, CDR3 DNA, CDR3 protein. A D gene is named only where the DNA matches it firmly. Rows may omit the clone size; those that give it use once, few, many or a size class.

v_call: TRBV19; clone_size: NA; j_call: TRBJ1-5; cdr3_length: 18; d_call: TRBD1; cdr3_nt: TGTGCCAGTAGTATAACCGGACAGGGCGAATATAGCAATCAGCCCCAGCATTTT; cdr3_aa: CASSITGQGEYSNQPQHF
v_call: TRBV7-9; clone_size: NA; j_call: TRBJ2-1; cdr3_length: 12; d_call: NA; cdr3_nt: TGTGCCAGCAGCCGATCTAGCAATGAGCAGTTCTTC; cdr3_aa: CASSRSSNEQFF
v_call: TRBV11-3; clone_size: NA; j_call: TRBJ2-7; cdr3_length: 13; d_call: NA; cdr3_nt: TGTGCCAGCAGCTTTACAGGGATAGACGAGCAGTACTTC; cdr3_aa: CASSFTGIDEQYF
v_call: TRBV2; clone_size: NA; j_call: TRBJ1-1; cdr3_length: 13; d_call: NA; cdr3_nt: TGTGCCAGCACCCCCCGGGGGAGGGCTGAAGCTTTCTTT; cdr3_aa: CASTPRGRAEAFF
v_call: TRBV1; clone_size: NA; j_call: TRBJ1-2; cdr3_length: 14; d_call: NA; cdr3_nt: TGCACCAGCAGCCAATCAGGGTTTTTGGGCGGCTACACCTTC; cdr3_aa: CTSSQSGFLGGYTF
v_call: TRBV2; clone_size: NA; j_call: TRBJ2-5; cdr3_length: 14; d_call: TRBD2; cdr3_nt: TGTGCCAGCAAACGGCGGGAGGACCTAGAGACCCAGTACTTC; cdr3_aa: CASKRREDLETQYF
v_call: TRBV2; clone_size: NA; j_call: TRBJ2-3; cdr3_length: 13; d_call: NA; cdr3_nt: TGTGCCAGCACATCTCGCGACACAGATACGCAGTATTTT; cdr3_aa: CASTSRDTDTQYF
v_call: TRBV9; clone_size: NA; j_call: TRBJ2-2; cdr3_length: 14; d_call: NA; cdr3_nt: TGTGCCAGCAGCCCCAACAGAAACACCGGGGAGCTGTTTTTT; cdr3_aa: CASSPNRNTGELFF
v_call: TRBV29-1; clone_size: once; j_call: TRBJ1-2; cdr3_length: 13; d_call: TRBD1; cdr3_nt: TGCAGCGTGGTAGGACAGGGCTCGAGAGGCTACACCTTC; cdr3_aa: CSVVGQGSRGYTF
v_call: TRBV30; clone_size: few; j_call: TRBJ2-2; cdr3_length: 13; d_call: NA; cdr3_nt: TGTGCCTGGAGGGGCTTGAACACCGGGGAGCTGTTTTTT; cdr3_aa: CAWRGLNTGELFF
v_call: TRBV7-9; clone_size: NA; j_call: TRBJ1-3; cdr3_length: 15; d_call: NA; cdr3_nt: TGTGCCAGCAGTTTAAATCGGAGTTCCGGAAACACCATATATTTT; cdr3_aa: CASSLNRSSGNTIYF
v_call: TRBV6-5; clone_size: NA; j_call: TRBJ2-7; cdr3_length: 15; d_call: TRBD1; cdr3_nt: TGTGCCAGCAGCTATCAGACAGGGGCGCTGGGCGAGCAGTACTTC; cdr3_aa: CASSYQTGALGEQYF
v_call: TRBV5-8; clone_size: NA; j_call: TRBJ2-7; cdr3_length: 14; d_call: TRBD1; cdr3_nt: TGTGCCAGCAGCTTGAGGGACAGAGAATACGAGCAGTACTTC; cdr3_aa: CASSLRDREYEQYF
v_call: TRBV6-5; clone_size: NA; j_call: TRBJ1-3; cdr3_length: 14; d_call: NA; cdr3_nt: TGTGCCAGCAGTCCTAGGAGTTCTGGAAACACCATATATTTT; cdr3_aa: CASSPRSSGNTIYF
v_call: TRBV18; clone_size: NA; j_call: TRBJ2-1; cdr3_length: 15; d_call: TRBD2; cdr3_nt: TGTGCCAGCTCAGATCTAGGACTAGCGGGAAATGAGCAGTTCTTC; cdr3_aa: CASSDLGLAGNEQFF
v_call: TRBV4-2; clone_size: once; j_call: TRBJ1-4; cdr3_length: 16; d_call: TRBD1; cdr3_nt: TGTGCCAGCAGCCCGACCGGGACAGGGGTTAATGAAAAACTGTTTTTT; cdr3_aa: CASSPTGTGVNEKLFF
v_call: TRBV24-1; clone_size: NA; j_call: TRBJ2-7; cdr3_length: 12; d_call: TRBD1; cdr3_nt: TGTGCCGCCAGACAGGGGACAAGCGAGCAGTACTTC; cdr3_aa: CAARQGTSEQYF
v_call: TRBV18; clone_size: NA; j_call: TRBJ1-4; cdr3_length: 15; d_call: NA; cdr3_nt: TGTGCCAGCTCACCTCAGACAGGCCTCGGAGAAAAACTGTTTTTT; cdr3_aa: CASSPQTGLGEKLFF
v_call: TRBV19; clone_size: NA; j_call: TRBJ1-5; cdr3_length: 15; d_call: TRBD1; cdr3_nt: TGTGCCAGTACCCCGAATGGACAGGGGCCCGGGGCCCAGCATTTT; cdr3_aa: CASTPNGQGPGAQHF
v_call: TRBV19; clone_size: NA; j_call: TRBJ2-2; cdr3_length: 16; d_call: TRBD1; cdr3_nt: TGTGCCAGTAGTATTGTCCCAGGGGGCGACACCGGGGAGCTGTTTTTT; cdr3_aa: CASSIVPGGDTGELFF
v_call: TRBV10-2; clone_size: few; j_call: TRBJ1-1; cdr3_length: 12; d_call: NA; cdr3_nt: TGCGCCATCGGGACTTCGAACACTGAAGCTTTCTTT; cdr3_aa: CAIGTSNTEAFF
v_call: TRBV7-9; clone_size: NA; j_call: TRBJ2-2; cdr3_length: 16; d_call: NA; cdr3_nt: TGTGCCAGCAGCTCTGTGCGGGGTCCGAACACCGGGGAGCTGTTTTTT; cdr3_aa: CASSSVRGPNTGELFF
v_call: TRBV3-1/TRBV3-2; clone_size: NA; j_call: TRBJ2-2; cdr3_length: 15; d_call: TRBD2; cdr3_nt: TGTGCCAGCAGCCTTGCGGGGGGGAACACCGGGGAGCTGTTTTTT; cdr3_aa: CASSLAGGNTGELFF
v_call: TRBV9; clone_size: once; j_call: TRBJ1-4; cdr3_length: 17; d_call: TRBD1; cdr3_nt: TGTGCCAGCAGCGAACAGGGGGCCATTGCAACTAATGAAAAACTGTTTTTT; cdr3_aa: CASSEQGAIATNEKLFF
v_call: TRBV18; clone_size: NA; j_call: TRBJ1-5; cdr3_length: 14; d_call: TRBD1; cdr3_nt: TGTGCCAGCTCACTAGACAGGGGTGGTCAGCCCCAGCATTTT; cdr3_aa: CASSLDRGGQPQHF
v_call: TRBV6-2/TRBV6-3; clone_size: NA; j_call: TRBJ1-5; cdr3_length: 16; d_call: TRBD1; cdr3_nt: TGTGCCAGCAGTTACCCGGACAGGGGAGGCTATCAGCCCCAGCATTTT; cdr3_aa: CASSYPDRGGYQPQHF
v_call: TRBV7-2; clone_size: NA; j_call: TRBJ1-4; cdr3_length: 14; d_call: NA; cdr3_nt: TGTGCCAGCAGCCCGGGACAACTAAATGAAAAACTGTTTTTT; cdr3_aa: CASSPGQLNEKLFF
v_call: TRBV5-8; clone_size: NA; j_call: TRBJ2-5; cdr3_length: 14; d_call: NA; cdr3_nt: TGTGCCAGCAGCTTCGGACAGTTAAGGGAGACCCAGTACTTC; cdr3_aa: CASSFGQLRETQYF
v_call: TRBV10-3; clone_size: NA; j_call: TRBJ2-4; cdr3_length: 14; d_call: NA; cdr3_nt: TGTGCCATCAGTGATAGTCTAGCCAAAAACATTCAGTACTTC; cdr3_aa: CAISDSLAKNIQYF
v_call: TRBV20-1; clone_size: NA; j_call: TRBJ1-1; cdr3_length: 16; d_call: TRBD1; cdr3_nt: TGCAGTGCTAGTGGACAGGGAATCGTTTTGAACACTGAAGCTTTCTTT; cdr3_aa: CSASGQGIVLNTEAFF